This TCR beta chain originates from a study of OX40 agonist ivuxolimab in advanced cancers. CDR1 and CDR2 (germline): SGHTA, FQGNSA. The CDR3 contains 16 residues. With 5 bases removed from V and 3 bases from J, the gap between germline ends came to 17 bases. Assay: immunoSEQ multiplex PCR; the TCRdb copy retains only in-frame clones and omits some. Of 55,000 to 70,000 clones listed, approximately 83% were seen once; the top ten hold about 0.8%. Study-wide findings and caveats: Among the nonresponders, some also had low normalized T-cell clonal expansion. Partial responders receiving 0.1-3.0 mg/kg showed among the lowest clonal expansion. Clones of CD4+ and CD8+ blood T cells grew by week 6 at doses of 0.1 to 3.0 mg/kg.

A note on this clone: Its cognate antigen is unknown.

The genes are TRBV7-2 and TRBJ2-1; TRBD2 is a possible D gene (6 bases). This TCR came from an adult with an advanced solid tumor such as melanoma, head and neck, liver or kidney cancer. The material was CD4+ or CD8+ T cells sorted from blood, obtained in a trial of the OX40 agonist ivuxolimab. The CDR3 bases are TGTGCCAGCAGCGACAATAGCGGAAACGGCTACAATGAGCAGTTCTTC. This translates into CASSDNSGNGYNEQFF.